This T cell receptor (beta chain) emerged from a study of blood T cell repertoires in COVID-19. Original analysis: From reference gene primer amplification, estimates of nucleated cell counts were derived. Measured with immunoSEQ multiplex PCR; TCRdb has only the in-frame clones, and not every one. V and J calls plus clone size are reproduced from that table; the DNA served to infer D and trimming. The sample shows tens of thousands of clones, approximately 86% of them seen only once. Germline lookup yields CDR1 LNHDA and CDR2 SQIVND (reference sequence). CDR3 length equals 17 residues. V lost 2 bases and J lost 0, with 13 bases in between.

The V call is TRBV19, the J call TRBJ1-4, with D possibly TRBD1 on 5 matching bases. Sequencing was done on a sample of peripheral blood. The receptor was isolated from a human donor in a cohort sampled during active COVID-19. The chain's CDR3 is CASSISGMGATNEKLFF. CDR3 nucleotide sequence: TGTGCCAGTAGTATATCAGGGATGGGCGCAACTAATGAAAAACTGTTTTTT.